This T cell receptor (beta chain) was sequenced in a study of cytomegalovirus exposure and HLA in healthy donors. Study conclusions and caveats: High specificity and sensitivity for cytomegalovirus status were reported for the classifier. The authors listed 150 to 200 TCR beta chains as cytomegalovirus-associated.

The protocol was immunoSEQ multiplex PCR, while the TCRdb copy is restricted to in-frame clones and leaves out a portion. The profile shows some 76,000 clones, around 94% of them singletons. About this clone: Its antigen is still unknown.

The sequencing sample was made of PBMCs. The sequence was obtained from a woman aged 18-30 years in good health and CMV-seropositive.

CDR3 in amino acids: CASSLATVVGGSGELFF. As DNA, the CDR3 is TGCGCCAGCAGCTTGGCCACGGTGGTCGGGGGATCCGGGGAGCTGTTTTTT. The chain carries TRBV5-1 and TRBJ2-2; D is possibly TRBD2 (6 bases). The V gene's germline CDR1 is SGHRS and CDR2 YFSETQ. The CDR3 has 17 residues. V was shortened by 0 bases and J by 6 bases, with 18 bases between the two germline ends.